Sequencing of this T cell receptor beta chain was carried out in a study of regulatory T cells in long-lasting Graves disease. Time point meaning: newly diagnosed GD, antithyroid drugs for less than 3 months. Following extraction of RNA from PBMCs, that RNA was used to make the TCR library. To make TCR beta libraries, researchers used iRepertoire HTBI primers and Arm-PCR of CDR3 regions. MiXCR, run by TCRdb on the multiplex PCR reads, gives a single entry per CDR3 protein. The table includes about 440,000 distinct CDR3 sequences, 16% detected once. Germline V gives CDR1 SNHLY, CDR2 FYNNEI. CDR3 length equals 15 residues. The V gene end was trimmed by 0 bases and the J gene end by 5 bases; junction bases not matched to a gene: 2. These sequences were also reported in another study, on T cells in Graves' hyperthyroidism and ophthalmopathy.

This TCR was recovered from a woman in her late teens or twenties with Graves disease. This chain uses TRBV2 with TRBJ2-3, with TRBD2 matching 10 bases. This specimen consisted of peripheral blood mononuclear cells (PBMCs), obtained at new diagnosis, from a patient treated with antithyroid drugs. The CDR3 DNA follows: TGTGCCAGCAGTGAAGCACGACTAGCGGGAGATACGCAGTATTTT. This codes for CASSEARLAGDTQYF. The full variable domain, with the rest looked up from reference TRBV2 and TRBJ2-3, is EPEVTQTPSHQVTQMGQEVILRCVPISNHLYFYWYRQILGQKVEFLVSFYNNEISEKSEIFDDQFSVERPDGSNFTLKIRSTKLEDSAMYFCASSEARLAGDTQYFGPGTRLTVL.